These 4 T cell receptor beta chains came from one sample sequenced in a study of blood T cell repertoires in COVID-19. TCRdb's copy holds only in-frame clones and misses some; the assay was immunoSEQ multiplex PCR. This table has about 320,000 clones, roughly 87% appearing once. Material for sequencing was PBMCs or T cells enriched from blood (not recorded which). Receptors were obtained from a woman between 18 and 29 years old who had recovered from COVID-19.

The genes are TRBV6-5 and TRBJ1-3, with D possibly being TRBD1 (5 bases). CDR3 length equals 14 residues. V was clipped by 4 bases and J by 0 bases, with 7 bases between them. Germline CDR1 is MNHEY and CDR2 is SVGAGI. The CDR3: CASSWGGSGNTIYF. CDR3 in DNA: TGTGCCAGCAGTTGGGGGGGCTCTGGAAACACCATATATTTT.

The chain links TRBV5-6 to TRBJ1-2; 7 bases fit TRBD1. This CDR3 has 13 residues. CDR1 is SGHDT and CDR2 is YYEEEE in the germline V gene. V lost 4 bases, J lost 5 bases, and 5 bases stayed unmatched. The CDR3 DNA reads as TGTGCCAGCAGCCGGGACAGCGGGTATGGCTACACCTTC. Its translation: CASSRDSGYGYTF.

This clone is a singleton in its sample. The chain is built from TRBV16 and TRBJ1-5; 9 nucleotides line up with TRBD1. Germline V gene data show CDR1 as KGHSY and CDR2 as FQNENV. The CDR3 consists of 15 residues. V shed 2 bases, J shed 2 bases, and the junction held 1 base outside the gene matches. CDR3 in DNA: TGTGCCAGCAGCCAACGGACAGGGGGCAATCAGCCCCAGCATTTT. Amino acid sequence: CASSQRTGGNQPQHF.

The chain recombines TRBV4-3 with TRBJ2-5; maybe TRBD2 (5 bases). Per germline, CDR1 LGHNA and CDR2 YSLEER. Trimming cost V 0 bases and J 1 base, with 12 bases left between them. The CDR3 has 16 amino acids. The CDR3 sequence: CASSQDLPSRQETQYF. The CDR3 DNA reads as TGCGCCAGCAGCCAAGATCTCCCTAGCCGCCAAGAGACCCAGTACTTC.